This T cell receptor beta chain was sequenced for a study of T-cell reconstitution after alpha-beta-depleted transplantation in children. General observations from the study: Several hundred graft clones that had expanded were reportedly the source of alpha-beta T cells about two months after transplant. Newly generated T cells supplied most T-cell counts and diversity one year post-transplant. At day 60, the high TCRbeta diversity found in some patients originated from recipient T cells and thymic progenitors that had survived.

This clonotype was seen many times. What it binds is not known. Unique molecular identifiers were used to barcode this TCRbeta library. Via MiXCR, TCRdb re-called the PCR reads, giving one row per CDR3 protein. The sample holds approximately 170,000 distinct CDR3 sequences; 11% are singletons and the top ten take over 10%. CDR1 is DFQATT and CDR2 is SNEGSKA in the germline V gene (reference sequence). With V trimmed by 6 bases and J by 0 bases, 4 bases remained unmatched. The CDR3 has 14 amino acids. Sequences were derived from PBMCs, sampled before TCRalphabeta/CD19-depleted stem cell transplant. The sequence was collected from a boy aged 2 to 10 with acute myeloid leukemia, due to receive a stem cell transplant. This rearrangement joins TRBV20-1 to TRBJ2-1; 8 bases align to TRBD2. Here the CDR3 DNA reads TGCAGTGCGCCAAGCGGGGGCTCCTACAATGAGCAGTTCTTC. Translated, it gives CSAPSGGSYNEQFF.